These T cell receptor beta chains were read from a single sample in a study of blood T cell repertoires in COVID-19. The table came from immunoSEQ multiplex PCR; TCRdb's copy has only in-frame clones and leaves some out. This table has some 270,000 clones, approximately 86% appearing once. Source material: peripheral blood. Receptor source: a middle-aged man with active or convalescent COVID-19. CDR3s include the opening cysteine and the closing phenylalanine or tryptophan. The order of the fields is CDR3 DNA, CDR3 protein, clone size, V gene, J gene, D gene. The D gene is left open where the match is weak. Clone size is not always given. Where it is, it says once, few, many or a class for expanded clones.

TGTGCCAGCAGTTTATCGGCCCAAAATGAGCAGTTCTTC	CASSLSAQNEQFF	-	TRBV27	TRBJ2-1	-
TGTGCCAGCAGCATTTTGAGGATGAACACTGAAGCTTTCTTT	CASSILRMNTEAFF	few	TRBV21-1	TRBJ1-1	-
TGTGCCAGTTGTGGACAGGGGGTTACCTGGGGGGCGAACACTGAAGCTTTCTTT	CASCGQGVTWGANTEAFF	-	TRBV19	TRBJ1-1	TRBD1
TGTGCCAGCAGCTTAGGCCAGTCCCAGCAGTTCTTC	CASSLGQSQQFF	-	TRBV13	TRBJ2-1	-
TGTGCCAGCAGCAAATTCCCTCCGAGCGGAGGGAGACATAATGAGCAGTTCTTC	CASSKFPPSGGRHNEQFF	-	TRBV4-2	TRBJ2-1	-
TGTGCCAGCAGCTCCTCCGTGAGCGGCTCCTGGGAGCTGTTTTTT	CASSSSVSGSWELFF	-	TRBV7-2	TRBJ2-2	-
TGTGCCAGCAGCTCCACTGGCGGGACTAGCGGGAGGGCCAGAGAGCAGTACTTC	CASSSTGGTSGRAREQYF	-	TRBV5-6	TRBJ2-7	TRBD2
TGTGCCAGCTCACCAAGTTCGGGAAATGAGCAGTTCTTC	CASSPSSGNEQFF	-	TRBV18	TRBJ2-1	-
TGCGCCAGCAGCTTGGTGGCGGGACAGCGAACCTACAATGAGCAGTTCTTC	CASSLVAGQRTYNEQFF	-	TRBV5-1	TRBJ2-1	-
TGTGCCAGCAGTCAACCCCCGGACAGGCTCTGGTTC	CASSQPPDRLWF	-	TRBV6-5	TRBJ1-2	TRBD1
TGTGCCAGCAGTTTGGGAGGGGGCTCTGGAAACACCATATATTTT	CASSLGGGSGNTIYF	-	TRBV28	TRBJ1-3	-
TGTGCCAGCAGTGAAGGAGCGGTCGGATCACCCCTCCACTTT	CASSEGAVGSPLHF	-	TRBV2	TRBJ1-6	-
TGTGCCAGTAGTATAGATCGGGGAGAAGAGCAGTTCTTC	CASSIDRGEEQFF	-	TRBV19	TRBJ2-1	-
TGCAGCGTCGCCATCCGGGGCGGGGACACCGGGGAGCTGTTTTTT	CSVAIRGGDTGELFF	-	TRBV29-1	TRBJ2-2	-
TGTGCCAGCAGTTCTCCGGGACAGAGGAACAATGAGCAGTTCTTC	CASSSPGQRNNEQFF	-	TRBV7-9	TRBJ2-1	TRBD1
TGCGCCAGCAGCCCCTCAGGGGGCTCGGGGGATACGCAGTATTTT	CASSPSGGSGDTQYF	once	TRBV4-1	TRBJ2-3	TRBD1
TGTGCCAGCAGCTTGGGTCAGGATGTGGATACGCAGTATTTT	CASSLGQDVDTQYF	-	TRBV5-4	TRBJ2-3	-
TGCGCCAGCAGGTATTCAATCGGGGGGGCTGGCACAGATACGCAGTATTTT	CASRYSIGGAGTDTQYF	-	TRBV23-1	TRBJ2-3	TRBD2
TGTGCCACCAGTGACCTGGGACTAGCGGGAGGCACCGGGGAGCTGTTTTTT	CATSDLGLAGGTGELFF	-	TRBV24-1	TRBJ2-2	TRBD2
TGCGCCAGCAGCTTTGCGGGAACCACTGAAGCTTTCTTT	CASSFAGTTEAFF	-	TRBV5-1	TRBJ1-1	-
TGTGCCAGCCTGGGACTATTTTCTAGCACAGATACGCAGTATTTT	CASLGLFSSTDTQYF	-	TRBV6-4	TRBJ2-3	TRBD2
TGCGCCAGCAGTGCACAGGGTCCTTCAGCTTTCTTT	CASSAQGPSAFF	-	TRBV23-1	TRBJ1-1	-
TGTGCCAGCAGCTATGGACAGGGGGTTGGAAATGAGCAGTTCTTC	CASSYGQGVGNEQFF	few	TRBV7-9	TRBJ2-1	TRBD1
TGTGCCAGCAGCTTCCTAGCGGGGGGAGGCACCGGGGAGCTGTTTTTT	CASSFLAGGGTGELFF	-	TRBV11-3	TRBJ2-2	TRBD2
TGTGCCTGGAGAAACAGACTATACGATACCGAGCAGTACTTC	CAWRNRLYDTEQYF	once	TRBV30	TRBJ2-7	-
TGTGCCAGCAGCCCTGAGCCGACAGGGAACGAGCAGTTCTTC	CASSPEPTGNEQFF	-	TRBV3-1/TRBV3-2	TRBJ2-1	TRBD1
TGTGCCAGCCGTCCGGACAGTTCTAATCAGCCCCAGCATTTT	CASRPDSSNQPQHF	-	TRBV2	TRBJ1-5	-
TGTGCCAGCACGGTCTCTGGAAACACCATATATTTT	CASTVSGNTIYF	-	TRBV6-5	TRBJ1-3	-
TGTGCCAGCAGCTCCACGTTTACTCGAAACACCATATATTTT	CASSSTFTRNTIYF	-	TRBV7-2	TRBJ1-3	-
TGTGCCAGCAGGTCCCCAGGGGATCGAACTGAAGCTTTCTTT	CASRSPGDRTEAFF	-	TRBV28	TRBJ1-1	-
TGTGCCAGCACTCCACAGGGGTTCAATGAGCAGTTCTTC	CASTPQGFNEQFF	-	TRBV13	TRBJ2-1	TRBD1
TGTGCCAGCAATGAGGGACAGCGAACCCAGCCCCAGCATTTT	CASNEGQRTQPQHF	-	TRBV28	TRBJ1-5	TRBD1
TGTGCCAGCAGTCCGTTACTAGCGGGACGCACAGATACGCAGTATTTT	CASSPLLAGRTDTQYF	-	TRBV27	TRBJ2-3	TRBD2
TGTGCCAGCAGCACCACGGGACAGGCCCGCTCTGGCTACACCTTC	CASSTTGQARSGYTF	few	TRBV7-2	TRBJ1-2	TRBD1
TGTGCCAGCAGTATTCAAGAGACCCAGTACTTC	CASSIQETQYF	-	TRBV11-2	TRBJ2-5	-
TGTGCCAGTAGACGACCCCGGGGGAATGAAAAACTGTTTTTT	CASRRPRGNEKLFF	-	TRBV19	TRBJ1-4	-
TGTGCCAGCAGCCCCTTTACCGGGACAGGGCACTCCTACGAGCAGTACTTC	CASSPFTGTGHSYEQYF	-	TRBV3-1/TRBV3-2	TRBJ2-7	TRBD1
TGTGCCAGCAGCTTAGTAGAGACAGCCCAGGAGCAGTACTTC	CASSLVETAQEQYF	-	TRBV11-2	TRBJ2-7	-
TGTGCCAGCAGCCAAGTGGGGGGGCAAGACTATGGCTACACCTTC	CASSQVGGQDYGYTF	-	TRBV14	TRBJ1-2	-